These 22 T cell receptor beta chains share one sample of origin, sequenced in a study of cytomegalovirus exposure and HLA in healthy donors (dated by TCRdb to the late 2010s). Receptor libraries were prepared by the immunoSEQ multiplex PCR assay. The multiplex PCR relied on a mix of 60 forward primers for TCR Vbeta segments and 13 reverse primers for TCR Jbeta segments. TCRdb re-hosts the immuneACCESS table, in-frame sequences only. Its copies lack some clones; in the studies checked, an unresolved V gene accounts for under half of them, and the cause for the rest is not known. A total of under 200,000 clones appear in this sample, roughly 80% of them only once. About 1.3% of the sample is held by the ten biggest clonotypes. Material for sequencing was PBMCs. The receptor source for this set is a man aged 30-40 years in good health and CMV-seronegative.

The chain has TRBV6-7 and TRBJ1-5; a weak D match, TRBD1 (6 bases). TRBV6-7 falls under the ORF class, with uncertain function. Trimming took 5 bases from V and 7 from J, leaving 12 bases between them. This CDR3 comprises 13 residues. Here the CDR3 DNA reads TGTGCCAGCAGTACCTACAGGGACCAGCCCCAGCATTTT. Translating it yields CASSTYRDQPQHF.

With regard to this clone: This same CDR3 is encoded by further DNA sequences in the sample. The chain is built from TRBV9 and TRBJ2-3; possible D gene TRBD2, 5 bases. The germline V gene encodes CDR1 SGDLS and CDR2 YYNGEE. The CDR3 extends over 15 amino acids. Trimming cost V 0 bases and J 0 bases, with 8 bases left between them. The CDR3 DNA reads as TGTGCCAGCAGCGTAGGGGGAGTGAGCACAGATACGCAGTATTTT. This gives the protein CASSVGGVSTDTQYF.

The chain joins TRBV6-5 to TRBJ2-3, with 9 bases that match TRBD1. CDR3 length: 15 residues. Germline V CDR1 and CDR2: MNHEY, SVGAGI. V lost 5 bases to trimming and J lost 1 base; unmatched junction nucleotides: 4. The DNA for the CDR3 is TGTGCCAGCAGTGGCCGGGACAGGGGCACAGATACGCAGTATTTT. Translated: CASSGRDRGTDTQYF.

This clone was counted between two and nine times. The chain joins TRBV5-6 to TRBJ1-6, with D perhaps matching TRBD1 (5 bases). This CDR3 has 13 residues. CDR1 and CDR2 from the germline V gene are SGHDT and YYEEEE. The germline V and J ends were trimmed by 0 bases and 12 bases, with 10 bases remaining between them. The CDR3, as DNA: TGTGCCAGCAGCTTGGTCGGGGGTAGACCCCTCCACTTT. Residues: CASSLVGGRPLHF.

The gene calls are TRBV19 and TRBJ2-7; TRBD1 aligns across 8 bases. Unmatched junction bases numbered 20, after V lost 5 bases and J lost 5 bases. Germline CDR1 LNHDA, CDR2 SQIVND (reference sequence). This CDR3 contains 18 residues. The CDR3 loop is CASSPGQGTAGVEDEQYF. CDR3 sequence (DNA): TGTGCCAGTAGTCCCGGACAGGGCACTGCCGGGGTTGAGGACGAGCAGTACTTC.

The CDR3 here is CASSFSLAGSYEQYF. CDR3 nucleotide sequence: TGTGCCAGCAGTTTCTCCCTAGCGGGTTCCTACGAGCAGTACTTC. The rearrangement links TRBV28 to TRBJ2-7, with 8 bases matching TRBD2. Germline values: CDR1 MDHEN, CDR2 SYDVKM. The V segment lost 3 bases and the J segment 1 base; nucleotides outside the gene matches: 5. The CDR3 is 15 residues long. Filled out from reference TRBV28 and TRBJ2-7, the complete variable domain reads DVKVTQSSRYLVKRTGEKVFLECVQDMDHENMFWYRQDPGLGLRLIYFSYDVKMKEKGDIPEGYSVSREKKERFSLILESASTNQTSMYLCASSFSLAGSYEQYFGPGTRLTVT.

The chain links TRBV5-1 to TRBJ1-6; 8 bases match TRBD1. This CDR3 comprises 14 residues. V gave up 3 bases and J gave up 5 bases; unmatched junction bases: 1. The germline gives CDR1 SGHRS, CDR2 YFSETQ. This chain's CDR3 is CASSSGQDNSPLHF. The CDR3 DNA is TGCGCCAGCAGCTCGGGACAGGATAATTCACCCCTCCACTTT. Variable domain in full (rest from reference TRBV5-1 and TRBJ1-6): KAGVTQTPRYLIKTRGQQVTLSCSPISGHRSVSWYQQTPGQGLQFLFEYFSETQRNKGNFPGRFSGRQFSNSRSEMNVSTLELGDSALYLCASSSGQDNSPLHFGNGTRLTVT.

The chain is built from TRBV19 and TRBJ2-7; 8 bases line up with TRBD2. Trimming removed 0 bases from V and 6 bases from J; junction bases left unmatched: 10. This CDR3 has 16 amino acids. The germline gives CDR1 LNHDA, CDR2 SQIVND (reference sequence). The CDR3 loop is CASSIERISGNFEQYF. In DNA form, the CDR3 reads TGTGCCAGTAGTATAGAACGGATTAGCGGGAATTTCGAGCAGTACTTC. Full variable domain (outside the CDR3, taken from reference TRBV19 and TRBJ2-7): DGGITQSPKYLFRKEGQNVTLSCEQNLNHDAMYWYRQDPGQGLRLIYYSQIVNDFQKGDIAEGYSVSREKKESFPLTVTSAQKNPTAFYLCASSIERISGNFEQYFGPGTRLTVT.

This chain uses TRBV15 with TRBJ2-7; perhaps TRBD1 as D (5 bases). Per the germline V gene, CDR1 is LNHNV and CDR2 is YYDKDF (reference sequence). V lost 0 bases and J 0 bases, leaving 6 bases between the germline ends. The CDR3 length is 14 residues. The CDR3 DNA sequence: TGTGCCACCAGCAGAGAGACAGTCTCCTACGAGCAGTACTTC. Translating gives CATSRETVSYEQYF.

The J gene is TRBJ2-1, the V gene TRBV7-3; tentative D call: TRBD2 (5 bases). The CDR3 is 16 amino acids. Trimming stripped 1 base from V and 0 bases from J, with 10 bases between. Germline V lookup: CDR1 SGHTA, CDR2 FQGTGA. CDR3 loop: CASSLKERSSYNEQFF. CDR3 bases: TGTGCCAGCAGCTTAAAGGAGCGGTCCTCCTACAATGAGCAGTTCTTC.

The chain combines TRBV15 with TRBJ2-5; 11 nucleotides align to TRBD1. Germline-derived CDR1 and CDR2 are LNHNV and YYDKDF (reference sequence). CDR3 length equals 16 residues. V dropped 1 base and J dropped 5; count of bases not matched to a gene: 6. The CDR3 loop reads CATSRAGTGGGETQYF. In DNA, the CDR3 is TGTGCCACCAGCAGAGCCGGGACAGGGGGTGGGGAGACCCAGTACTTC.

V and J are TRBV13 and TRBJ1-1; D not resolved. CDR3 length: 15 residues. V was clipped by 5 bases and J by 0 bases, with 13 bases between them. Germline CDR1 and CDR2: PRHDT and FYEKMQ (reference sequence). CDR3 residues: CASSTRYYLNTEAFF. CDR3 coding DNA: TGTGCCAGCAGCACTCGGTACTATTTGAACACTGAAGCTTTCTTT. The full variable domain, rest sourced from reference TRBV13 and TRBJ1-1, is AAGVIQSPRHLIKEKRETATLKCYPIPRHDTVYWYQQGPGQDPQFLISFYEKMQSDKGSIPDRFSAQQFSDYHSELNMSSLELGDSALYFCASSTRYYLNTEAFFGQGTRLTVV.

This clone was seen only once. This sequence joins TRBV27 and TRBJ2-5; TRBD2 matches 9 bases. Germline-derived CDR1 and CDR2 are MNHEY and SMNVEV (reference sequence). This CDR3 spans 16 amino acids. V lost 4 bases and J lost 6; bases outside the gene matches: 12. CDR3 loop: CASSYKGLASQKTQYF. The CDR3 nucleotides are TGTGCCAGCAGTTATAAGGGACTAGCATCCCAGAAGACCCAGTACTTC.

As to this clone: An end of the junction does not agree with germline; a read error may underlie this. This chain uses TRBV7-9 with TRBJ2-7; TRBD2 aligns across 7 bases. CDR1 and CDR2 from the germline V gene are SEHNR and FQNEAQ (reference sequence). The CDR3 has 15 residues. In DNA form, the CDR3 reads TGTTCCAGCAGCAGTCCCGGACTAGAGTCCTACGAGCAGTACTTC. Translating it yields CSSSSPGLESYEQYF.

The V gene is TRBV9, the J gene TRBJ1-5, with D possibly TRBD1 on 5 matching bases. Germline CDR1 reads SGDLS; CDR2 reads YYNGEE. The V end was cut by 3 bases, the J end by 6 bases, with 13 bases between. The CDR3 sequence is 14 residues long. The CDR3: CASSAGYILQPQHF. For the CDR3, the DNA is TGTGCCAGCAGCGCAGGGTACATCCTTCAGCCCCAGCATTTT.

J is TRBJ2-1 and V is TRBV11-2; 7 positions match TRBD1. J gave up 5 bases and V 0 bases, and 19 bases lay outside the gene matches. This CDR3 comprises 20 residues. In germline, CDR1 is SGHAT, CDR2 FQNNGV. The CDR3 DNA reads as TGTGCCAGCAGCTTAGATCGAAGAGGGGGCATTTCCCCCTTAGACAATGAGCAGTTCTTC. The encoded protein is CASSLDRRGGISPLDNEQFF.

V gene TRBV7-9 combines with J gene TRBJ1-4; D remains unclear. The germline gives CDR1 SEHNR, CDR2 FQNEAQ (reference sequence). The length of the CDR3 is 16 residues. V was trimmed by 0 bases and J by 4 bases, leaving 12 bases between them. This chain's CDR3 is CASSLALAGLNEKLFF. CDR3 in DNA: TGTGCCAGCAGCTTAGCGCTGGCAGGACTTAATGAAAAACTGTTTTTT. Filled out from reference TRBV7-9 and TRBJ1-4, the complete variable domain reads DTGVSQNPRHKITKRGQNVTFRCDPISEHNRLYWYRQTLGQGPEFLTYFQNEAQLEKSRLLSDRFSAERPKGSFSTLEIQRTEQGDSAMYLCASSLALAGLNEKLFFGSGTQLSVL.

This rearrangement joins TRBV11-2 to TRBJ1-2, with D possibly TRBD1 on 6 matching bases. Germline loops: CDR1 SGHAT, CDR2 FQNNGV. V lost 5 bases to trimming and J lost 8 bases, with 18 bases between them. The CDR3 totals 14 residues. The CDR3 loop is CASSRTPGVGGYTF. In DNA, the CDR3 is TGTGCCAGCAGCCGTACCCCAGGGGTGGGAGGCTACACCTTC.

In nucleotides, the CDR3 is TGCGCCAGCAGCCAAGGACACGGGAAGAACAACTATGGCTACACCTTC. The encoded protein is CASSQGHGKNNYGYTF. The genes are TRBV4-3 and TRBJ1-2; no clear D. The CDR3 has 16 amino acids. Germline V gives CDR1 LGHNA, CDR2 YSLEER. The V end lost 1 base, the J end lost 2 bases, and 14 bases lay between the germline ends.

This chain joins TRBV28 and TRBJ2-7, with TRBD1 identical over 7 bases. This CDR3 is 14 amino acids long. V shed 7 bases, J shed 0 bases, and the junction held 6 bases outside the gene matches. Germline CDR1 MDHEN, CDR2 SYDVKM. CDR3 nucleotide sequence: TGTGCCAGCAACCCCGGGACAGCCTCCTACGAGCAGTACTTC. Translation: CASNPGTASYEQYF.

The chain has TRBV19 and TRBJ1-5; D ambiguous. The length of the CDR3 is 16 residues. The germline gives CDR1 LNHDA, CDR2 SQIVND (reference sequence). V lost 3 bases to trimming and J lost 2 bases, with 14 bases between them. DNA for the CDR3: TGTGCCAGTAGTATTGAGACATGGCGGGGCAATCAGCCCCAGCATTTT. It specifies CASSIETWRGNQPQHF.

The CDR3 protein is CASSMLGPPGQGSYEQYF. The CDR3 nucleotides read TGTGCCAGCAGTATGCTAGGGCCCCCGGGACAGGGGTCCTACGAGCAGTACTTC. The chain employs TRBV27 and TRBJ2-7; TRBD1 agrees at 10 bases. The CDR3 sequence is 18 residues long. The V segment lost 5 bases and the J segment 1 base; nucleotides outside the gene matches: 14. Germline V gene data show CDR1 as MNHEY and CDR2 as SMNVEV (reference sequence).